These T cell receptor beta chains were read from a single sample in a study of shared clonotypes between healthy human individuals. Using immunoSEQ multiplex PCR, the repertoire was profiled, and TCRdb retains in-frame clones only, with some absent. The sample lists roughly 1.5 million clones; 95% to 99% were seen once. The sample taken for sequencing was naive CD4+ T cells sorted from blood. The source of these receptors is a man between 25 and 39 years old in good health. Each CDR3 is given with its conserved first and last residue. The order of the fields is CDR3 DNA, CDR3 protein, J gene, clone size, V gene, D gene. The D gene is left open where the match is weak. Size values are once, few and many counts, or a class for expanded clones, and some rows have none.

TGTGCCAGCAGTGGTTATAAACAGTTGACGGATACGCAGTATTTT CASSGYKQLTDTQYF TRBJ2-3 NA TRBV6-1 NA
TGTGCCAGCAGCACCGGACTCATATTAGCCAAAAACATTCAGTACTTC CASSTGLILAKNIQYF TRBJ2-4 NA TRBV11-2 NA
TGTGCCAGTAGTATATTTCGCGGGAGCGATACGCAGTATTTT CASSIFRGSDTQYF TRBJ2-3 NA TRBV19 TRBD2
TGTGCCAGCAGCCGCCCGGGTGGGACAGGGTCTGCGGCCTACGAGCAGTACTTC CASSRPGGTGSAAYEQYF TRBJ2-7 NA TRBV5-8 TRBD1
TGCAGCGCAGGGGTTGAAGAGACCCAGTACTTC CSAGVEETQYF TRBJ2-5 NA TRBV29-1 NA
TGTGCCAGCAGCTTGACAGGGCTCCACTCTGGAAACACCATATATTTT CASSLTGLHSGNTIYF TRBJ1-3 NA TRBV7-9 TRBD1
TGTGCCAGCAGACCCAACCCGACGGCACGGTATGGCTACACCTTC CASRPNPTARYGYTF TRBJ1-2 once TRBV6-5 NA
TGTGCCAGCTCACCGGGAGCAGGACCAGATACGCAGTATTTT CASSPGAGPDTQYF TRBJ2-3 NA TRBV18 NA
TGTGCCAGCAGCCGAAGCTCCTACGAGCAGTACTTC CASSRSSYEQYF TRBJ2-7 NA TRBV11-1 NA
TGTGCCAGCAGCTTAGCGACGGGAGGTTACTACGAGCAGTACTTC CASSLATGGYYEQYF TRBJ2-7 NA TRBV7-2 TRBD2
TGTGCCATCAGTGAGACTGGTCTCGGAGAGACCCAGTACTTC CAISETGLGETQYF TRBJ2-5 NA TRBV10-3 NA
TGTGCCTGGATCGCAGGGCTTTCTTTTGAAGCTTTCTTT CAWIAGLSFEAFF TRBJ1-1 NA TRBV30 NA
TGCGCCAGCAGCCATATGCTAGCGGGAGTAGGAGGAGCAGCTGAGCAGTTCTTC CASSHMLAGVGGAAEQFF TRBJ2-1 NA TRBV4-1 TRBD2
TGTGCCAGCAGCTTAGGGGTTTACAATCAGCCCCAGCATTTT CASSLGVYNQPQHF TRBJ1-5 NA TRBV11-2 NA
TGTGCCACCAGCAAGGGGACGCCACTAGCGGGATTTATCGCCGGGGAGCTGTTTTTT CATSKGTPLAGFIAGELFF TRBJ2-2 NA TRBV15 TRBD2
TGTGCCAGCAGTTTACTCGGGGACACTGAAGCTTTCTTT CASSLLGDTEAFF TRBJ1-1 once TRBV28 NA
TGTGCCAGCAGCTTAGAGGCGACAACCTACGAGCAGTACTTC CASSLEATTYEQYF TRBJ2-7 NA TRBV7-9 NA
TGTGCCAGCAGCTTAGCCCCCGGACAGTATGGCTACACCTTC CASSLAPGQYGYTF TRBJ1-2 NA TRBV7-9 NA
TGTGCCAGCAGCGTAGAAGCTAGCCGGCACGAGCAGTACTTC CASSVEASRHEQYF TRBJ2-7 NA TRBV9 NA
TGTGCCAGCAGCCCCGACGGGAACTATGGCTACACCTTC CASSPDGNYGYTF TRBJ1-2 NA TRBV7-8 NA
TGCGCCAGCAGTGAAGTAGGGGGTACATTCGGAAAAACGCAGTATTTT CASSEVGGTFGKTQYF TRBJ2-3 NA TRBV10-2 NA
TGTGCCAGCAGTCGGGGGTCCTACGAGCAGTACTTC CASSRGSYEQYF TRBJ2-7 NA TRBV2 NA
TGTGCCAGCAGCCCTCAATGGGGGAGCACAGATACGCAGTATTTT CASSPQWGSTDTQYF TRBJ2-3 NA TRBV7-2 NA
TGTGCCAGCTCACCACCGCCCAGGTTCGTGAGAAATCAGCCCCAGCATTTT CASSPPPRFVRNQPQHF TRBJ1-5 NA TRBV18 NA